The rows below give T cell receptor beta chains drawn from one sample of a study of T cells in tuberculosis. Here immunoSEQ multiplex PCR was the method, and the copy in TCRdb shows in-frame clones only, minus some. The sample yields tens of thousands of clones, over 90% seen once. The sequenced sample was PBMCs, obtained at tuberculosis diagnosis. The receptor source for this set is an adult with tuberculosis. Each CDR3 is given with its conserved first and last residue. A D gene is named only where the DNA matches it firmly. Clone size is given for some rows only: seen once, a few or many times, or a class if the clone is expanded.

cdr3_aa: CASSVGYAGNTEAFF
cdr3_nt: TGTGCCAGCAGCGTAGGATATGCGGGGAACACTGAAGCTTTCTTT
d_call: .
clone_size: .
j_call: TRBJ1-1
v_call: TRBV9

cdr3_aa: CATSRVDKQGNEQFF
cdr3_nt: TGTGCCACCAGCAGAGTCGACAAGCAGGGCAATGAGCAGTTCTTC
d_call: .
clone_size: once
j_call: TRBJ2-1
v_call: TRBV15

cdr3_aa: CASSLQAATDTQYF
cdr3_nt: TGTGCCAGCAGCTTACAAGCGGCCACAGATACGCAGTATTTT
d_call: .
clone_size: .
j_call: TRBJ2-3
v_call: TRBV5-4

cdr3_aa: CASSLPGQGYEQYF
cdr3_nt: TGTGCCAGCTCACTCCCGGGACAGGGCTACGAGCAGTACTTC
d_call: TRBD1
clone_size: .
j_call: TRBJ2-7
v_call: TRBV18

cdr3_aa: CASSQDWRAGGYTF
cdr3_nt: TGTGCCAGCAGCCAAGATTGGAGGGCTGGAGGCTACACCTTC
d_call: .
clone_size: .
j_call: TRBJ1-2
v_call: TRBV4-2

cdr3_aa: CASSLAGSGRNYNEQFF
cdr3_nt: TGTGCCAGCAGCTTAGCCGGTAGCGGGAGGAACTACAATGAGCAGTTCTTC
d_call: TRBD2
clone_size: .
j_call: TRBJ2-1
v_call: TRBV7-8

cdr3_aa: CASSQGGTAQMKQFF
cdr3_nt: TGCGCCAGCAGCCAGGGCGGGACAGCACAAATGAAGCAGTTCTTC
d_call: .
clone_size: .
j_call: TRBJ2-1
v_call: TRBV5-1

cdr3_aa: CASSSGLAANEQFF
cdr3_nt: TGTGCCAGCAGCTCGGGACTAGCGGCGAATGAGCAGTTCTTC
d_call: TRBD2
clone_size: .
j_call: TRBJ2-1
v_call: TRBV5-4

cdr3_aa: CASRDRDTEAFF
cdr3_nt: TGCGCCAGCAGAGACAGGGATACTGAAGCTTTCTTT
d_call: TRBD1
clone_size: once
j_call: TRBJ1-1
v_call: TRBV5-1

cdr3_aa: CASSRWGPRLSGANVLTF
cdr3_nt: TGTGCCAGCAGCCGGTGGGGGCCAAGACTCTCTGGGGCCAACGTCCTGACTTTC
d_call: .
clone_size: .
j_call: TRBJ2-6
v_call: TRBV28

cdr3_aa: CASSVGVSGQFF
cdr3_nt: TGTGCCAGTAGTGTAGGGGTTTCGGGGCAGTTCTTC
d_call: .
clone_size: few
j_call: TRBJ2-1
v_call: TRBV19

cdr3_aa: CASRDLRGRSETQYF
cdr3_nt: TGTGCCAGCAGGGACCTCAGGGGAAGGTCAGAGACCCAGTACTTC
d_call: .
clone_size: .
j_call: TRBJ2-5
v_call: TRBV27

cdr3_aa: CAWSLTSFSRPDTQYF
cdr3_nt: TGTGCCTGGAGTCTAACTAGCTTTTCGAGACCAGATACGCAGTATTTT
d_call: .
clone_size: .
j_call: TRBJ2-3
v_call: TRBV30

cdr3_aa: CASSVHRGGDTQYF
cdr3_nt: TGTGCCAGCAGCGTTCACCGAGGGGGAGATACGCAGTATTTT
d_call: .
clone_size: .
j_call: TRBJ2-3
v_call: TRBV9

cdr3_aa: CASSPTQGGIDSNQPQHF
cdr3_nt: TGTGCCAGCAGTCCCACACAGGGGGGAATAGATAGCAATCAGCCCCAGCATTTT
d_call: TRBD1
clone_size: .
j_call: TRBJ1-5
v_call: TRBV28

cdr3_aa: CAWSGGGKNTEAFF
cdr3_nt: TGTGCCTGGAGTGGCGGCGGGAAGAACACTGAAGCTTTCTTT
d_call: .
clone_size: .
j_call: TRBJ1-1
v_call: TRBV30